Below, one TCR beta chain is given with its context. Its antigen remains unidentified. The sample's time point: newly diagnosed, previously untreated cHL patient sample. Negative magnetic selection isolated CD4+ T cells from thawed PBMCs. CDR3 length: 15 residues. Losses at the gene ends were 7 bases for V and 7 bases for J; bases not matched to a gene: 11. Germline CDR1 and CDR2: LNHDA and SQIVND (reference sequence). This sample was included in a study of PD-1 blockade in classical Hodgkin lymphoma. General study results and limits: Newly diagnosed patients reportedly had lower baseline TCR diversity than healthy donors. Nothing has yet pinned down what causes the repertoire differences, possibly disease activity or prior therapy.

The assay was immunoSEQ multiplex PCR, and TCRdb's table has in-frame clones only and misses some. This table holds 25,000 to 35,000 clones, 88% found once. The rearrangement links TRBV19 to TRBJ2-1; TRBD2 agrees at 9 bases. Sequenced input: CD4+ T cells from blood. This TCR was recovered from a human donor with classical Hodgkin lymphoma. CDR3 protein: CASIRDSGSVNEQFF. CDR3 DNA sequence: TGTGCCAGTATCCGTGATAGCGGGAGTGTGAATGAGCAGTTCTTC. Filled out from reference TRBV19 and TRBJ2-1, the complete variable domain reads DGGITQSPKYLFRKEGQNVTLSCEQNLNHDAMYWYRQDPGQGLRLIYYSQIVNDFQKGDIAEGYSVSREKKESFPLTVTSAQKNPTAFYLCASIRDSGSVNEQFFGPGTRLTVL.